The clone carrying this T cell receptor (beta chain) came up many times. The record originates from a study of CD8+CD57+ T cells in acquired aplastic anemia. V lost 5 bases, J lost 6 bases, and 11 bases lay in between. CDR1 MNHEY and CDR2 SVGAGI come from the germline V gene. This CDR3 region has 13 residues. TCR beta VDJ and CDR3 profiles were obtained from a genomic DNA template. One entry per CDR3 protein results from TCRdb running MiXCR on the reads. Of about 170,000 distinct CDR3 sequences listed, just under 45% were seen once; the top ten hold 1.1%. The V call is TRBV6-5, the J call TRBJ2-1; D remains ambiguous. This TCR derives from a human donor in good health. The sample comprised sorted CD4+, CD8+, or CD8+CD57+ T cells (not recorded which) from PBMCs. CDR3 region: CASSPSGPNEQFF. CDR3 nucleotides: TGTGCCAGCAGTCCCTCAGGCCCCAATGAGCAGTTCTTC.